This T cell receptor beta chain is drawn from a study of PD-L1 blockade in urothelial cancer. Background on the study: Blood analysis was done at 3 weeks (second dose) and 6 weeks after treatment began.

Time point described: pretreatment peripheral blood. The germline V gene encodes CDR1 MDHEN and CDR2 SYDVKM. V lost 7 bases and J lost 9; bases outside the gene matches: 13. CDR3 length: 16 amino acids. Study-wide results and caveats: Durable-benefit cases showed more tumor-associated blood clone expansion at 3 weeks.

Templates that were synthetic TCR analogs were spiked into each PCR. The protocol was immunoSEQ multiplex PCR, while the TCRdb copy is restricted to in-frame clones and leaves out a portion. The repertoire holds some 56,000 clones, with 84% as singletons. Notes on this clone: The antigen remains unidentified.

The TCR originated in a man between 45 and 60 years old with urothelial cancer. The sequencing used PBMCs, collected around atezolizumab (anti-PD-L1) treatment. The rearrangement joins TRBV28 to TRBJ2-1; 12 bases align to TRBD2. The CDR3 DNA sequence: TGTGCCAGCACCCACCCCGGGACTAGCGGGTGGGGTGAGCAGTTCTTC. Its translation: CASTHPGTSGWGEQFF.